Sequencing of this T cell receptor beta chain was carried out in a study of beta chain features in type 1 diabetes. Investigators reverse transcribed all isolated RNA, so they sequenced expressed TCRB transcripts. Only in-frame clones appear in the TCRdb table, and some are missing; sequencing was by immunoSEQ multiplex PCR. Counted here are 350,000 to 450,000 clones, about 15% occurring once; the ten biggest clones make up roughly 0.033%. Trimming removed 1 base from V and 0 bases from J; junction bases left unmatched: 0. CDR1 is GTSNPN and CDR2 is SVGIG in the germline V gene (reference sequence). This CDR3 is built from 15 residues.

The sample taken for sequencing was naive CD4+ T cells from blood. This TCR was recovered from a man in his thirties or forties in good health. The rearrangement uses TRBV30 and TRBJ2-6, with TRBD2 matching 7 bases. The CDR3 reads CAWSAGGSGANVLTF. The CDR3 coding sequence is TGTGCCTGGAGTGCGGGGGGCTCTGGGGCCAACGTCCTGACTTTC.